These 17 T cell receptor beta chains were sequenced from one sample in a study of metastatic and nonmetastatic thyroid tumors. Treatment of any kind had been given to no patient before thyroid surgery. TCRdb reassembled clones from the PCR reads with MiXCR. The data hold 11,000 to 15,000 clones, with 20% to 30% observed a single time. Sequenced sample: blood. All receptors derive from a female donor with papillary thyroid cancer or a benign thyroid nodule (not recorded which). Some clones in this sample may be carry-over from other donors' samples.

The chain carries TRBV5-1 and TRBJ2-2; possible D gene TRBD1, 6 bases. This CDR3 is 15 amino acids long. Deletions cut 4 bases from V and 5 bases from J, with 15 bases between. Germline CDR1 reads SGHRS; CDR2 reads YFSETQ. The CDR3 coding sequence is TGCGCCAGCAGCCAGAGAACAGGGTTGACCGGGGAGCTGTTTTTT. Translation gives CASSQRTGLTGELFF.

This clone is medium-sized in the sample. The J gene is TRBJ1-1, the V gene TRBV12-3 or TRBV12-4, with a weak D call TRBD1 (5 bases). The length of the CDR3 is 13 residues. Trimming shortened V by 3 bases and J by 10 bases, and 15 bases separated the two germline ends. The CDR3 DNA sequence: TGTGCCAGCAGTTTCTGGGGGGGTAGGAGAGCTTTCTTT. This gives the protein CASSFWGGRRAFF.

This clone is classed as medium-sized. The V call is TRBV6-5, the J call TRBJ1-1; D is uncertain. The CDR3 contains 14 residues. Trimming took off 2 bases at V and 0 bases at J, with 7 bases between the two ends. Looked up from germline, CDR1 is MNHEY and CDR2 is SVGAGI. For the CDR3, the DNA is TGTGCCAGCAGTTACGTGGGATTGAACACTGAAGCTTTCTTT. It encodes CASSYVGLNTEAFF.

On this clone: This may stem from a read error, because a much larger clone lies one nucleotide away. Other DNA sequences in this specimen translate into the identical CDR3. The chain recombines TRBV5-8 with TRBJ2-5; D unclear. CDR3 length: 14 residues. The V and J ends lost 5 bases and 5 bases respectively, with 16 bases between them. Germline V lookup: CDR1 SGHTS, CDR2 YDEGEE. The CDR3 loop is CASRPPDGRETQYF. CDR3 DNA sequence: TGTGCCAGCAGGCCACCGGATGGGCGTGAGACCCAGTACTTC.

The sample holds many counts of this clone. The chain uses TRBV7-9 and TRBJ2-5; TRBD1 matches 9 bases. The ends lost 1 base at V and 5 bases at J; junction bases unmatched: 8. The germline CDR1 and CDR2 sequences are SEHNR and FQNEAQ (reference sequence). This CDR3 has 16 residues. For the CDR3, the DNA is TGTGCCAGCAGCTTAGATAACAGGGGGCGCGGTGAGACCCAGTACTTC. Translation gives CASSLDNRGRGETQYF.

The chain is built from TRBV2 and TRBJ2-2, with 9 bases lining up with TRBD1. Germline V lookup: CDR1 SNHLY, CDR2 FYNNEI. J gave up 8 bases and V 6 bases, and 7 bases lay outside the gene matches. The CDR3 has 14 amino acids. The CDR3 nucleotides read TGTGCCAGCAGGACGGGACAGGGAGGAGGGGAGCTGTTTTTT. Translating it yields CASRTGQGGGELFF. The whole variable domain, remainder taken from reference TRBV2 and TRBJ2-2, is EPEVTQTPSHQVTQMGQEVILRCVPISNHLYFYWYRQILGQKVEFLVSFYNNEISEKSEIFDDQFSVERPDGSNFTLKIRSTKLEDSAMYFCASRTGQGGGELFFGEGSRLTVL.

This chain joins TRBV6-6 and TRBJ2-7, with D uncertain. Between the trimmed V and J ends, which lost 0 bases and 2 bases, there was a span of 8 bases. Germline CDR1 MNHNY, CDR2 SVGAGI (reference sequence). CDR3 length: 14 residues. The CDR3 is CASSYSKIPYEQYF. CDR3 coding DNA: TGTGCCAGCAGTTACTCGAAGATCCCCTACGAGCAGTACTTC.

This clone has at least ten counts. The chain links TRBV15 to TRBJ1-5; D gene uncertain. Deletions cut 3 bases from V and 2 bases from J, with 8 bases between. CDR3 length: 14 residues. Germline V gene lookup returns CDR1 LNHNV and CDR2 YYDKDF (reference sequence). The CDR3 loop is CATSSGYGNQPQHF. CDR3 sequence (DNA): TGTGCCACCAGCAGTGGTTATGGCAATCAGCCCCAGCATTTT.

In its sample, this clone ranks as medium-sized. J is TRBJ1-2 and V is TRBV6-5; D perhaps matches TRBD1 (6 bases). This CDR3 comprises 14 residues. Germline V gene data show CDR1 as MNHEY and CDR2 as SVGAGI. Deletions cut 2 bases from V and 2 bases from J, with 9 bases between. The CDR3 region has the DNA TGTGCCAGCAGTTACCGGGACAAGAACTATGGCTACACCTTC. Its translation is CASSYRDKNYGYTF.

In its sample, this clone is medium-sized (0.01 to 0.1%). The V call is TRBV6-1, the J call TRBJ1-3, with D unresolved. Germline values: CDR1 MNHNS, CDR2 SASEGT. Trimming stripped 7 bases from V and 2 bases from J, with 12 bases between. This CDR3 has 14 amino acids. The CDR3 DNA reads TGTGCCAGCAAGTTGCTTTATACTGGAAACACCATATATTTT. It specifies CASKLLYTGNTIYF.

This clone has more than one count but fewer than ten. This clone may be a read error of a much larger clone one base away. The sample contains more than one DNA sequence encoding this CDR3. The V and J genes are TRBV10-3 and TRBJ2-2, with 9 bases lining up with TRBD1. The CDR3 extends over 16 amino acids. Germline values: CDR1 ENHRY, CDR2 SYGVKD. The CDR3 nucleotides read TGTGCCATCAGTGATGGGGACAGGGAAGACACCGGGGAGCTGTTTTTC. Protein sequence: CAISDGDREDTGELFF.

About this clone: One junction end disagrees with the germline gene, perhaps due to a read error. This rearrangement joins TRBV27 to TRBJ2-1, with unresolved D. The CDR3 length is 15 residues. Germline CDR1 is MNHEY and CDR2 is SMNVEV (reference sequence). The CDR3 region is CASSYHGPVGYEQSF. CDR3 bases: TGTGCCAGCAGTTATCATGGCCCCGTCGGGTATGAGCAGTCCTTC.

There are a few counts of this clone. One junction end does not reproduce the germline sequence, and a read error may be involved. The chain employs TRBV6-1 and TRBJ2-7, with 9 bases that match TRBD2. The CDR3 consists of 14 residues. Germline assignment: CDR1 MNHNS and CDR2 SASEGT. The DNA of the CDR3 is TGTGCCAACAGTGTTTCGAGCGGGGGGTACGAGCAGTACTTC. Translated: CANSVSSGGYEQYF.

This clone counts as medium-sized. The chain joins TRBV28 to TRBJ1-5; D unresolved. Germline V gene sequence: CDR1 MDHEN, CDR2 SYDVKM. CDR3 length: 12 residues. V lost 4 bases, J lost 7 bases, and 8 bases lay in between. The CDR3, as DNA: TGTGCCAGCAGTTCCCCGGGACAGCCCCAGCATTTT. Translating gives CASSSPGQPQHF.

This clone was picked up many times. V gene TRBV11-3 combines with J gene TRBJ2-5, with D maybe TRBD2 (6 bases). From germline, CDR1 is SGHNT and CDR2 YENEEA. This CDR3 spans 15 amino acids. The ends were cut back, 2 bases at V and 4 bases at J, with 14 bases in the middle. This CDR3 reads CASSLPSGERETQYF. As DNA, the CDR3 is TGTGCCAGCAGCTTACCATCGGGGGAGCGAGAGACCCAGTACTTC.

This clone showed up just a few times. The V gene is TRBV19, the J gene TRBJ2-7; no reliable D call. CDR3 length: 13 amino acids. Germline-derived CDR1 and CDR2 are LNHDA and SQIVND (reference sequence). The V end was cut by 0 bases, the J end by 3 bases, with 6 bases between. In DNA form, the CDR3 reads TGTGCCAGTAGTATAGATAAAGGCTACGAGCAGTACTTC. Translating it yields CASSIDKGYEQYF.

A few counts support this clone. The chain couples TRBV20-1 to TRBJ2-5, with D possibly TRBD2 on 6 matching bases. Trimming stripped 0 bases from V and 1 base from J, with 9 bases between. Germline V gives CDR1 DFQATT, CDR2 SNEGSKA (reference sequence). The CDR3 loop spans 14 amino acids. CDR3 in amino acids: CSARDGGVQETQYF. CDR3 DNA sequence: TGCAGTGCTAGAGATGGAGGGGTCCAAGAGACCCAGTACTTC.